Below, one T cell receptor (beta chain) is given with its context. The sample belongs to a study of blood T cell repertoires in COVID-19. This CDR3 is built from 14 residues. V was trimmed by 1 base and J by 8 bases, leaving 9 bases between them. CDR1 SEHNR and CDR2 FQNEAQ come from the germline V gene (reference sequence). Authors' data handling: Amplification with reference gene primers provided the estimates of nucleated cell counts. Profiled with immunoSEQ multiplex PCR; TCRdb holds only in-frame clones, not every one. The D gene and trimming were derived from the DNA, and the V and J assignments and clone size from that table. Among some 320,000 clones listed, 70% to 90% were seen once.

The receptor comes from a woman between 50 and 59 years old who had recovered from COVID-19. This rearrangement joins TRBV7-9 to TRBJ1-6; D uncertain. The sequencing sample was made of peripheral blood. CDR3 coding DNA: TGTGCCAGCAGCTTAGGGTTGGCAGATTCACCCCTCCACTTT. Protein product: CASSLGLADSPLHF.